These T cell receptor beta chains were read from a single sample in a study of cytomegalovirus exposure and HLA in healthy donors. Produced via immunoSEQ multiplex PCR; TCRdb's table is partial and in-frame only. The sample lists about 170,000 clones, 77% occurring once. The sequencing input was PBMCs. All receptors come from a female donor in good health and CMV-seronegative. The CDR3 runs from the conserved cysteine through the conserved F or W. D genes are given only for firm matches. Rows give clone size only sometimes, using once, few, many, or a class for an expanded clone.

D gene: -; J gene: TRBJ1-5; clone size: -; V gene: TRBV2; CDR3 protein: CASGGGYQPQHF; CDR3 DNA: TGTGCCAGCGGGGGAGGGTATCAGCCCCAGCATTTT
D gene: -; J gene: TRBJ2-2; clone size: few; V gene: TRBV5-1; CDR3 protein: CASSLDNPNTGELFF; CDR3 DNA: TGCGCCAGCAGCTTGGACAATCCGAACACCGGGGAGCTGTTTTTT
D gene: -; J gene: TRBJ1-1; clone size: few; V gene: TRBV5-4; CDR3 protein: CASRRGTNTEAFF; CDR3 DNA: TGTGCCAGCAGGCGCGGTACGAACACTGAAGCTTTCTTT
D gene: TRBD1; J gene: TRBJ1-2; clone size: once; V gene: TRBV9; CDR3 protein: CASSEGTVTGGYTF; CDR3 DNA: TGTGCCAGCAGCGAAGGGACAGTCACGGGTGGCTACACCTTC
D gene: TRBD1; J gene: TRBJ1-1; clone size: -; V gene: TRBV9; CDR3 protein: CASSRRDSYTEAFF; CDR3 DNA: TGTGCCAGCAGCAGACGGGACAGTTACACTGAAGCTTTCTTT
D gene: TRBD1; J gene: TRBJ2-7; clone size: -; V gene: TRBV6-1; CDR3 protein: CASSATGLTYEQYF; CDR3 DNA: TGTGCCAGCAGTGCGACAGGGTTAACCTACGAGCAGTACTTC
D gene: TRBD1; J gene: TRBJ2-6; clone size: -; V gene: TRBV5-8; CDR3 protein: CASSPQGASSGANVLTF; CDR3 DNA: TGTGCCAGCAGCCCACAGGGGGCGAGCTCTGGGGCCAACGTCCTGACTTTC
D gene: -; J gene: TRBJ2-7; clone size: few; V gene: TRBV6-5; CDR3 protein: CASKGRTTYEQYF; CDR3 DNA: TGTGCCAGCAAGGGGCGGACAACCTACGAGCAGTACTTC
D gene: -; J gene: TRBJ1-2; clone size: -; V gene: TRBV19; CDR3 protein: CASSTPSMSNYGYTF; CDR3 DNA: TGTGCCAGTAGTACCCCCTCCATGAGTAACTATGGCTACACCTTC
D gene: -; J gene: TRBJ1-1; clone size: -; V gene: TRBV6-1; CDR3 protein: CASSTQRTRNTEAFF; CDR3 DNA: TGTGCCAGCAGTACCCAGAGGACAAGGAACACTGAAGCTTTCTTT
D gene: TRBD1; J gene: TRBJ1-5; clone size: -; V gene: TRBV5-5; CDR3 protein: CASSPGQGLVQPQHF; CDR3 DNA: TGTGCCAGCAGCCCGGGACAGGGATTGGTCCAGCCCCAGCATTTT
D gene: -; J gene: TRBJ1-4; clone size: -; V gene: TRBV5-5; CDR3 protein: CASSLLISTNEKLFF; CDR3 DNA: TGTGCCAGCAGCCTGCTAATTTCAACTAATGAAAAACTGTTTTTT
D gene: -; J gene: TRBJ1-1; clone size: -; V gene: TRBV30; CDR3 protein: CAWSLGVNTEAFF; CDR3 DNA: TGTGCCTGGAGCCTAGGGGTGAACACTGAAGCTTTCTTT
D gene: TRBD2; J gene: TRBJ2-1; clone size: -; V gene: TRBV30; CDR3 protein: CAWSSDGPGGQFF; CDR3 DNA: TGTGCCTGGAGCTCGGATGGGCCGGGGGGGCAGTTCTTC
D gene: -; J gene: TRBJ1-2; clone size: -; V gene: TRBV4-1; CDR3 protein: CASSRGLVGERGYTF; CDR3 DNA: TGCGCCAGCAGCCGGGGACTAGTGGGGGAGCGGGGCTACACCTTC
D gene: TRBD2; J gene: TRBJ2-1; clone size: -; V gene: TRBV7-3; CDR3 protein: CASSLTSGRWNEQFF; CDR3 DNA: TGTGCCAGCAGCCTGACTAGCGGGAGGTGGAATGAGCAGTTCTTC
D gene: TRBD1; J gene: TRBJ2-7; clone size: -; V gene: TRBV27; CDR3 protein: CASSFPDRAIYEQYF; CDR3 DNA: TGTGCCAGCAGTTTCCCAGACAGGGCTATCTACGAGCAGTACTTC
D gene: -; J gene: TRBJ1-5; clone size: -; V gene: TRBV7-6; CDR3 protein: CASSLSGTGKPQHF; CDR3 DNA: TGTGCCAGCAGCCTATCAGGGACTGGAAAGCCCCAGCATTTT
D gene: TRBD2; J gene: TRBJ2-3; clone size: -; V gene: TRBV5-1; CDR3 protein: CASSGGLASDTQYF; CDR3 DNA: TGCGCCAGCAGCGGGGGACTAGCTTCCGATACGCAGTATTTT
D gene: -; J gene: TRBJ2-5; clone size: -; V gene: TRBV9; CDR3 protein: CASSVGGGRETQYF; CDR3 DNA: TGTGCCAGCAGCGTAGGGGGGGGGCGTGAGACCCAGTACTTC
D gene: TRBD2; J gene: TRBJ2-5; clone size: -; V gene: TRBV5-4; CDR3 protein: CASSSGLAGGLEQYF; CDR3 DNA: TGTGCCAGCAGCTCGGGACTAGCGGGGGGATTAGAGCAGTACTTC
D gene: TRBD1; J gene: TRBJ2-4; clone size: -; V gene: TRBV18; CDR3 protein: CASSPGQGAVAKNIQYF; CDR3 DNA: TGTGCCAGCTCACCAGGACAGGGGGCCGTAGCCAAAAACATTCAGTACTTC
D gene: TRBD1; J gene: TRBJ2-7; clone size: -; V gene: TRBV5-1; CDR3 protein: CASRRDRDGEQYF; CDR3 DNA: TGCGCCAGCAGACGAGACAGGGACGGCGAGCAGTACTTC
D gene: TRBD1; J gene: TRBJ2-2; clone size: -; V gene: TRBV7-3; CDR3 protein: CASSLQGVGTGELFF; CDR3 DNA: TGTGCCAGCAGCCTGCAGGGGGTGGGAACCGGGGAGCTGTTTTTT
D gene: -; J gene: TRBJ2-5; clone size: -; V gene: TRBV6-5; CDR3 protein: CASSPGRGWETQYF; CDR3 DNA: TGTGCCAGCAGCCCGGGTAGGGGGTGGGAGACCCAGTACTTC
D gene: TRBD1; J gene: TRBJ2-7; clone size: once; V gene: TRBV29-1; CDR3 protein: CSVERGTGGNEQYF; CDR3 DNA: TGCAGCGTTGAAAGGGGGACAGGGGGGAACGAGCAGTACTTC
D gene: -; J gene: TRBJ1-6; clone size: few; V gene: TRBV4-1; CDR3 protein: CASSQSPQRESSYNSPLHF; CDR3 DNA: TGCGCCAGCAGCCAATCCCCCCAGAGGGAAAGCTCCTATAATTCACCCCTCCACTTT
D gene: -; J gene: TRBJ1-5; clone size: -; V gene: TRBV28; CDR3 protein: CASSLSDRSFNQPQHF; CDR3 DNA: TGTGCCAGCAGTTTATCCGACAGGAGCTTTAATCAGCCCCAGCATTTT
D gene: -; J gene: TRBJ2-1; clone size: few; V gene: TRBV5-6; CDR3 protein: CASSWTRHTYNEQFF; CDR3 DNA: TGTGCCAGCAGCTGGACACGACACACATACAATGAGCAGTTCTTC
D gene: TRBD1; J gene: TRBJ1-3; clone size: -; V gene: TRBV28; CDR3 protein: CASSFPGQGSGNTIYF; CDR3 DNA: TGTGCCAGCAGTTTTCCGGGACAGGGATCTGGAAACACCATATATTTT
D gene: TRBD1; J gene: TRBJ2-1; clone size: -; V gene: TRBV2; CDR3 protein: CASAPRDRSDEQFF; CDR3 DNA: TGTGCCAGCGCACCCCGGGACAGGAGCGATGAGCAGTTCTTC
D gene: -; J gene: TRBJ2-7; clone size: -; V gene: TRBV7-3; CDR3 protein: CASSSGQDSSREQYF; CDR3 DNA: TGTGCCAGCAGCTCCGGCCAGGACAGTTCCCGGGAGCAGTACTTC
D gene: -; J gene: TRBJ1-1; clone size: -; V gene: TRBV5-1; CDR3 protein: CASSLPVDVGATEAFF; CDR3 DNA: TGCGCCAGCAGCTTGCCTGTTGACGTTGGGGCTACTGAAGCTTTCTTT
D gene: -; J gene: TRBJ1-1; clone size: -; V gene: TRBV6-5; CDR3 protein: CASSPGRGNTEAFF; CDR3 DNA: TGTGCCAGCTCTCCGGGTAGGGGGAACACTGAAGCTTTCTTT
D gene: -; J gene: TRBJ1-1; clone size: few; V gene: TRBV19; CDR3 protein: CASSIDRTRDTEAFF; CDR3 DNA: TGTGCCAGTAGTATAGATAGGACGCGGGACACTGAAGCTTTCTTT
D gene: -; J gene: TRBJ1-5; clone size: few; V gene: TRBV6-1; CDR3 protein: CASRTDTYSNQPQHF; CDR3 DNA: TGTGCCAGCAGGACGGACACCTATAGCAATCAGCCCCAGCATTTT
D gene: -; J gene: TRBJ2-2; clone size: -; V gene: TRBV21-1; CDR3 protein: CASSKVAGLAGDTGELFF; CDR3 DNA: TGTGCCAGCAGCAAAGTAGCTGGGCTAGCGGGAGACACCGGGGAGCTGTTTTTT
D gene: -; J gene: TRBJ2-3; clone size: -; V gene: TRBV5-1; CDR3 protein: CASSVAAGSTDTQYF; CDR3 DNA: TGCGCCAGCAGTGTCGCCGCGGGGAGCACAGATACGCAGTATTTT
D gene: TRBD1; J gene: TRBJ1-1; clone size: -; V gene: TRBV28; CDR3 protein: CASIGQGNTEAFF; CDR3 DNA: TGTGCCAGCATCGGACAGGGGAACACTGAAGCTTTCTTT
D gene: TRBD1; J gene: TRBJ2-4; clone size: -; V gene: TRBV15; CDR3 protein: CATSRVRETGGNIQYF; CDR3 DNA: TGTGCCACCAGCAGAGTCCGAGAGACAGGGGGGAACATTCAGTACTTC
D gene: TRBD1; J gene: TRBJ2-7; clone size: -; V gene: TRBV28; CDR3 protein: CASSSQGARSYEQYF; CDR3 DNA: TGTGCCAGCAGTTCCCAGGGGGCCAGATCCTACGAGCAGTACTTC
D gene: TRBD1; J gene: TRBJ2-7; clone size: few; V gene: TRBV7-9; CDR3 protein: CASSPLAGTGWNEQYF; CDR3 DNA: TGTGCCAGCAGCCCTCTAGCCGGGACAGGGTGGAACGAGCAGTACTTC
D gene: TRBD2; J gene: TRBJ2-1; clone size: once; V gene: TRBV5-1; CDR3 protein: CASSLAGTSVYNEQFF; CDR3 DNA: TGCGCCAGCAGCTTGGCCGGGACTAGCGTCTACAATGAGCAGTTCTTC
D gene: -; J gene: TRBJ1-4; clone size: -; V gene: TRBV15; CDR3 protein: CATSRDLGATNEKLFF; CDR3 DNA: TGTGCCACCAGCAGAGATTTAGGGGCAACTAATGAAAAACTGTTTTTT
D gene: TRBD1; J gene: TRBJ2-1; clone size: few; V gene: TRBV7-6; CDR3 protein: CASSPDRGQNNEQFF; CDR3 DNA: TGTGCCAGCAGCCCAGACAGGGGGCAAAACAATGAGCAGTTCTTC
D gene: -; J gene: TRBJ2-7; clone size: -; V gene: TRBV9; CDR3 protein: CASSTSTGTSSYEQYF; CDR3 DNA: TGTGCCAGCAGCACTTCGACCGGGACAAGCTCCTACGAGCAGTACTTC
D gene: TRBD2; J gene: TRBJ2-3; clone size: -; V gene: TRBV5-8; CDR3 protein: CASSSVGASGGPSDTQYF; CDR3 DNA: TGTGCCAGCAGCTCCGTGGGGGCTAGCGGGGGGCCCTCAGATACGCAGTATTTT
D gene: TRBD1; J gene: TRBJ1-1; clone size: -; V gene: TRBV6-1; CDR3 protein: CANRDRGIDEAFF; CDR3 DNA: TGTGCCAACCGGGACAGGGGTATTGATGAAGCTTTCTTT
D gene: TRBD1; J gene: TRBJ1-1; clone size: few; V gene: TRBV7-9; CDR3 protein: CASSPEGQGTNTEAFF; CDR3 DNA: TGTGCCAGCAGCCCGGAAGGACAGGGAACGAACACTGAAGCTTTCTTT
D gene: -; J gene: TRBJ1-1; clone size: -; V gene: TRBV2; CDR3 protein: CASGGTANTEAFF; CDR3 DNA: TGTGCCAGCGGGGGGACGGCGAACACTGAAGCTTTCTTT
D gene: TRBD1; J gene: TRBJ1-1; clone size: few; V gene: TRBV6-1; CDR3 protein: CASERTGDGTEAFF; CDR3 DNA: TGTGCCAGCGAGCGGACAGGGGACGGCACTGAAGCTTTCTTT
D gene: -; J gene: TRBJ1-5; clone size: -; V gene: TRBV5-1; CDR3 protein: CASSLDVGDLDQHF; CDR3 DNA: TGCGCCAGCAGCTTGGACGTGGGAGACCTAGACCAGCATTTT
D gene: -; J gene: TRBJ2-5; clone size: -; V gene: TRBV5-1; CDR3 protein: CASSLATRETQYF; CDR3 DNA: TGCGCCAGCAGCTTGGCCACGAGGGAGACCCAGTACTTC
D gene: TRBD2; J gene: TRBJ2-3; clone size: -; V gene: TRBV5-1; CDR3 protein: CASSWGTSGVADTQYF; CDR3 DNA: TGCGCCAGCAGCTGGGGGACTAGCGGGGTTGCAGATACGCAGTATTTT